This entry features one TCR beta chain sequence. In its sample, this clonotype was seen many times. Its antigen is still unknown. Base qualities were left out, and no much larger clone turns up one base away. Receptor libraries were prepared by 3' RACE. TCR libraries were generated from RNA by a 3' RACE protocol incorporating unique molecular identifiers so that PCR amplification bias could be corrected. As many as 12 amplicon libraries were pooled and then sequenced on an Illumina MiSeq using v2 2x250 paired-end chemistry. The published analysis was carried out like this. Decombinator was used to process the reads, assigning V and J genes and CDR3 and applying barcode-based correction of errors and PCR bias. Before Gini coefficients were calculated with the R ineq package, the repertoires were subsampled to the same depth. CDR3 similarity was assessed with GLIPH, Hamming distance and a shared triplet metric. The public reads were reprocessed in TCRdb via fastp at Q25 and MiXCR, keeping in-frame beta chains. Identical CDR3 protein sequences are pooled into one entry, listed with their most common genes and DNA. None of the V and J calls come from the authors' own analysis; TCRdb made them. Counted in this sample were approximately 96,000 distinct CDR3 sequences; around 6.9% of them appeared once. Clones ranked in the top ten supply 1.1% of the sample.

The sample's treatment or condition label, in plain terms: PENTA 11 planned treatment interruption arm or continuous ART arm. Participants were children from the United Kingdom aged 2 to 15 years who had received at least three-drug ART for at least 24 weeks. The study required cryopreserved PBMCs containing at least 5 million viable cells, and four candidate patients were excluded because of low viable PBMC yield. Naive CD4+ CD45RA+ CD45RO- T cells were FACS-sorted from thawed PBMCs on a FACSAria III cell sorter. After sorting, cells were fixed, and RNA was extracted with the RNeasy FFPE kit and then with the RNeasy Micro kit. The data are from a study of HIV-infected children after antiretroviral therapy interruption (dated by TCRdb to between 2018 and 2020). For context, the study as a whole: The study included eight children, four on planned treatment interruption and four on continuous treatment, and all eight had a CD4+ count above 500 and a viral load below 50 copies/ml. The interruption group had a median age of 9.5 years, and the continuous treatment group had a median age of approximately 8 years. Most participating children had recorded exposure to EBV and CMV. In the interruption arm, samples were obtained at week 0, week 12, end of interruption (week 24 or 48), and about 3 years after study end. For the continuous-treatment arm, samples from the corresponding weeks 0, 48 and 150 were analyzed. Alongside thymic output measurements, TCR repertoires of children on planned treatment interruption were compared with TCR repertoires of children on continuous antiretroviral treatment.

Beyond this particular receptor, the publication reports: In the naive CD4+ repertoires of PTI patients, CDR3 sharing between time points dropped after the start of interruption, while many sequences were shared between the end of interruption and 3 years later. The small number of patients is a limitation of the study, so the data should be interpreted with caution. An increase in the naive CD4+ Gini coefficient was observed by the end of treatment interruption, suggesting clonal expansion, and a return to baseline was observed by 3 years. Sorted CD45RA+ naive cells might include minor non-naive CD45RA+ populations such as EMRA or stem memory cells.

The sequence derives from a pool of human donors with HIV. The material was CD45RA+ CD4+ T cells from PBMCs, pooled from several time points, obtained from a donor given antiretroviral therapy, either interrupted or continuous. The sample's cell subset or site label is to be understood as: naive CD4+ CD45RA+ CD45RO- T cells.

The DNA reads as follows: TGTGCCAGCAGTTTAATTCCCAGGGGGCCGGGTCAAGAGACCCAGTACTTC. Its protein is CASSLIPRGPGQETQYF. The sequence links TRBV12-3 or TRBV12-4 to TRBJ2-5; 8 middle bases align to TRBD1. The CDR3 goes from the cysteine to the phenylalanine over 17 residues. Only CDR3 DNA remains: 51 bases, in frame from the first base. V is cut back by 2 bases and J by 2 bases, with 10 bases in the junction unmatched.